What follows are 24 T cell receptor beta chains derived from one specimen sequenced in a study of beta chain features in type 1 diabetes. All of the isolated RNA was reverse transcribed, so expressed TCRB transcripts were sequenced. The protocol was immunoSEQ multiplex PCR, while the TCRdb copy is restricted to in-frame clones and leaves out a portion. Of 240,000 or so clones listed, roughly 30% are singletons. Specimen: central memory CD4+ T cells from blood. Source of these receptors: a man aged 30-40 years in good health.

In this sample, this clone turned up a few times. This rearrangement joins TRBV7-2 to TRBJ2-5; TRBD2 matches at 8 bases. This CDR3 spans 16 amino acids. Trimming took 6 bases from V and 5 from J; bases not matched to a gene: 14. CDR1 and CDR2 from the germline V gene are SGHTA and FQGNSA. In DNA form, the CDR3 reads TGTGCCAGCAGTTCTCTCAGCGGGGGACGGGGTGAGACCCAGTACTTC. Its translation is CASSSLSGGRGETQYF.

J is TRBJ2-3 and V is TRBV7-2; D call uncertain. Germline V gene sequence: CDR1 SGHTA, CDR2 FQGNSA. The CDR3 is made up of 12 amino acids. Trimming took off 5 bases at V and 6 bases at J, with 9 bases between the two ends. The CDR3 is CASSPRLDTQYF. The DNA of the CDR3 is TGTGCCAGCAGCCCCCGGCTCGATACGCAGTATTTT.

This clone occurred a few times. J is TRBJ2-3 and V is TRBV29-1; D may correspond to TRBD1 or TRBD2 (5 bases each). Between the trimmed V and J ends, which lost 4 bases and 2 bases, there was a span of 10 bases. The CDR3 has 13 residues. Germline CDR1 and CDR2: SQVTM and ANQGSEA. Here the CDR3 DNA reads TGCAGCGTTGTAGGGACCCCCACAGATACGCAGTATTTT. This encodes CSVVGTPTDTQYF.

The rearrangement joins TRBV7-6 to TRBJ2-3; unclear D gene. The ends were cut back, 7 bases at V and 8 bases at J, with 22 bases in the middle. The CDR3 has 15 amino acids. From germline, CDR1 is SGHVS and CDR2 FNYEAQ. CDR3 residues: CASTSNALAPFTQYF. In DNA, the CDR3 is TGTGCCAGCACTTCAAACGCCTTGGCCCCTTTTACGCAGTATTTT.

This clone has just a few counts. The rearrangement links TRBV29-1 to TRBJ2-3; 12 bases map to TRBD2. The length of the CDR3 is 15 residues. Trimming cost V 5 bases and J 4 bases; bases outside gene matches: 7. Germline loops: CDR1 SQVTM, CDR2 ANQGSEA. In DNA, the CDR3 is TGCAGCGTTTCACTAGCGGGGGGCTCAGCAGATACGCAGTATTTT. It yields the protein CSVSLAGGSADTQYF.

This chain connects TRBV7-2 to TRBJ2-7; 10 bases agree with TRBD2. CDR3 length: 18 amino acids. Germline V gene sequence: CDR1 SGHTA, CDR2 FQGNSA. V was clipped by 4 bases and J by 0 bases; unmatched bases: 12. CDR3 coding DNA: TGTGCCAGCAGCTCCGCCCTTCTCGTAGCGGGGGGCTCCTACGAGCAGTACTTC. This translates into CASSSALLVAGGSYEQYF.

The chain joins TRBV29-1 to TRBJ2-7; TRBD1 agrees at 8 bases. The ends lost 8 bases at V and 5 bases at J; junction bases unmatched: 14. Germline lookup yields CDR1 SQVTM and CDR2 ANQGSEA. The CDR3 runs 14 residues. The CDR3 spells CSFTRGRSVNEQYF. The CDR3 DNA follows: TGCAGCTTCACCAGGGGGCGTTCGGTCAACGAGCAGTACTTC.

The chain employs TRBV4-1 and TRBJ1-4; no definite D call. V was shortened by 0 bases and J by 17 bases, with 16 bases between the two germline ends. The CDR3 extends over 13 amino acids. The germline CDR1 and CDR2 sequences are MGHRA and YSYEKL. CDR3 sequence: CASSQEIGPLPFF. CDR3 coding DNA: TGCGCCAGCAGCCAAGAAATAGGGCCCTTACCTTTTTTT.

The V and J genes are TRBV5-1 and TRBJ2-5; 7 bases map to TRBD1. V dropped 2 bases and J dropped 3; count of bases not matched to a gene: 7. The CDR3 covers 15 residues. Germline CDR1 and CDR2: SGHRS and YFSETQ. This CDR3 reads CASSFQGQTEETQYF. CDR3 coding DNA: TGCGCCAGCAGCTTCCAGGGACAGACGGAAGAGACCCAGTACTTC.

The sample holds a few counts of this clone. The chain combines TRBV10-3 with TRBJ2-3; D may be TRBD1 (6 bases). Germline CDR1 is ENHRY and CDR2 is SYGVKD. The CDR3 is 13 residues long. Between the trimmed V and J ends, which lost 10 bases and 0 bases, there was a span of 11 bases. Here the CDR3 reads CASQGSSTDTQYF. The CDR3 DNA reads TGTGCCAGCCAGGGGTCTAGCACAGATACGCAGTATTTT.

The chain combines TRBV9 with TRBJ1-2, with 8 positions matching TRBD1. With V trimmed by 4 bases and J by 5 bases, 7 bases remained unmatched. Germline V gives CDR1 SGDLS, CDR2 YYNGEE. The CDR3 is 14 amino acids. As DNA, the CDR3 is TGTGCCAGCAGCTCAGGACAGGGAAGGTATGGCTACACCTTC. Amino acids: CASSSGQGRYGYTF.

The sample holds a few counts of this clone. This chain connects TRBV30 to TRBJ1-2; D not certain. The V and J ends lost 1 base and 0 bases respectively, with 9 bases between them. Germline V gives CDR1 GTSNPN, CDR2 SVGIG (reference sequence). This CDR3 contains 14 residues. The CDR3 region has the DNA TGTGCCTGGAGTGGGAGGGAAGCTAACTATGGCTACACCTTC. It encodes CAWSGREANYGYTF.

Here the CDR3 reads CSVTTSRSGEQYF. DNA of the CDR3: TGCAGCGTTACGACTAGTCGGTCGGGTGAGCAGTACTTC. The chain links TRBV29-1 to TRBJ2-7, with D possibly being TRBD2 (6 bases). The germline V gene has CDR1 SQVTM and CDR2 ANQGSEA. The CDR3 has 13 residues. Trimming stripped 5 bases from V and 7 bases from J, with 18 bases between.

This chain uses TRBV6-1 with TRBJ2-6; D uncertain. From germline, CDR1 is MNHNS and CDR2 SASEGT. With 6 bases removed from V and 2 bases from J, the gap between germline ends came to 5 bases. The length of the CDR3 is 13 residues. The CDR3 DNA is TGTGCCAGCAGGAGGCCTGGGGCCAACGTCCTGACTTTC. Its translation is CASRRPGANVLTF.

V and J are TRBV6-6 and TRBJ1-2; 8 bases fit TRBD1. Germline-derived CDR1 and CDR2 are MNHNY and SVGAGI (reference sequence). V dropped 2 bases and J dropped 7; count of bases not matched to a gene: 3. The CDR3 extends over 13 amino acids. CDR3 residues: CASSYIGQGGYTF. DNA of the CDR3: TGTGCCAGCAGTTACATCGGACAGGGTGGCTACACCTTC.

In its sample, this clone was seen a few times. J is TRBJ1-2 and V is TRBV25-1; D is ambiguous. Looked up from germline, CDR1 is MGHDK and CDR2 is SYGVNS. V gave up 2 bases and J gave up 8 bases, with 6 bases separating them. The CDR3 contains 11 residues. The DNA of the CDR3 is TGTGCCAGCAGTGAACTTGGAGGCTACACCTTC. Translating it yields CASSELGGYTF.

This clone was detected a few times. The rearrangement joins TRBV7-2 to TRBJ2-3; TRBD2 matches 7 bases. From germline, CDR1 is SGHTA and CDR2 FQGNSA. The CDR3 loop spans 15 amino acids. The V segment lost 6 bases and the J segment 1 base; nucleotides outside the gene matches: 7. This CDR3 reads CASSPGRGGTDTQYF. For the CDR3, the DNA is TGTGCCAGCAGTCCCGGACGGGGGGGCACAGATACGCAGTATTTT. Variable domain in full (rest from reference TRBV7-2 and TRBJ2-3): GAGVSQSPSNKVTEKGKDVELRCDPISGHTALYWYRQSLGQGLEFLIYFQGNSAPDKSGLPSDRFSAERTGGSVSTLTIQRTQQEDSAVYLCASSPGRGGTDTQYFGPGTRLTVL.

The chain recombines TRBV28 with TRBJ2-7; D is perhaps TRBD1 (6 bases). With 4 bases removed from V and 4 bases from J, the gap between germline ends came to 8 bases. Germline CDR1 is MDHEN and CDR2 is SYDVKM. This CDR3 is built from 12 residues. CDR3 residues: CASSSGQYEQYF. The CDR3 bases are TGTGCCAGCAGTTCCGGACAGTACGAGCAGTACTTC. The complete variable domain, with remaining parts taken from reference TRBV28 and TRBJ2-7, reads DVKVTQSSRYLVKRTGEKVFLECVQDMDHENMFWYRQDPGLGLRLIYFSYDVKMKEKGDIPEGYSVSREKKERFSLILESASTNQTSMYLCASSSGQYEQYFGPGTRLTVT.

The rearrangement uses TRBV9 and TRBJ2-5; 7 bases align to TRBD2. The J call could be wrong; TRBJ2-7 is a better fit for the DNA end. The CDR3 is made up of 16 amino acids. Germline values: CDR1 SGDLS, CDR2 YYNGEE. The CDR3 here is CASSVDPLADHYEQYF. In nucleotides, the CDR3 is TGTGCCAGCAGCGTAGACCCGCTAGCGGACCACTACGAGCAGTACTTC.

This clone was seen more than once but under ten times. The rearrangement joins TRBV6-1 to TRBJ2-3, with D maybe TRBD2 (7 bases). Trimming stripped 3 bases from V and 4 bases from J, with 11 bases between. This CDR3 is 14 amino acids long. Germline CDR1 and CDR2: MNHNS and SASEGT. This CDR3 reads CASSERGRADTQYF. The DNA for the CDR3 is TGTGCCAGCAGTGAGAGGGGGAGGGCAGATACGCAGTATTTT.

This clone was recorded many times. V usage is TRBV29-1 and J usage is TRBJ1-1, with a weak D call TRBD1 (6 bases). Looked up from germline, CDR1 is SQVTM and CDR2 is ANQGSEA. This CDR3 is 11 amino acids long. Between the trimmed V and J ends, which lost 7 bases and 8 bases, there was a span of 14 bases. The CDR3 region is CSAAGDLEAFF. Written as DNA, the CDR3 is TGCAGCGCCGCAGGGGACCTCGAAGCTTTCTTT. The complete variable domain, with remaining parts taken from reference TRBV29-1 and TRBJ1-1, reads SAVISQKPSRDICQRGTSLTIQCQVDSQVTMMFWYRQQPGQSLTLIATANQGSEATYESGFVIDKFPISRPNLTFSTLTVSNMSPEDSSIYLCSAAGDLEAFFGQGTRLTVV.

The rearrangement links TRBV7-2 to TRBJ2-7, with a weak D call TRBD1 (6 bases). Germline CDR1 reads SGHTA; CDR2 reads FQGNSA. This CDR3 contains 13 residues. The V end was cut by 3 bases, the J end by 6 bases, with 12 bases between. The CDR3 loop reads CASSFTGSAEQYF. The DNA of the CDR3 is TGTGCCAGCAGCTTTACAGGGTCGGCCGAGCAGTACTTC.

V usage is TRBV7-6 and J usage is TRBJ2-7, with D hard to call. Trimming took off 7 bases at V and 6 bases at J, with 10 bases between the two ends. The CDR3 loop spans 11 amino acids. Germline V CDR1 and CDR2: SGHVS, FNYEAQ. The CDR3 nucleotides are TGTGCCAGCACTTTCGGTGGCGAGCAGTACTTC. This translates into CASTFGGEQYF. The full variable domain, rest sourced from reference TRBV7-6 and TRBJ2-7, is GAGVSQSPRYKVTKRGQDVALRCDPISGHVSLYWYRQALGQGPEFLTYFNYEAQQDKSGLPNDRFSAERPEGSISTLTIQRTEQRDSAMYRCASTFGGEQYFGPGTRLTVT.

This clone was found a few times. The chain combines TRBV15 with TRBJ1-1; TRBD1 aligns across 7 bases. The CDR3 spans 14 residues. In germline, CDR1 is LNHNV, CDR2 YYDKDF (reference sequence). After removal of 1 base from V and 6 bases from J, the junction contained 5 bases not matched to a gene. As DNA, the CDR3 is TGTGCCACCAGCAGAGGTGACAGGGACGCTGAAGCTTTCTTT. It is translated as CATSRGDRDAEAFF. Variable domain in full (rest from reference TRBV15 and TRBJ1-1): DAMVIQNPRYQVTQFGKPVTLSCSQTLNHNVMYWYQQKSSQAPKLLFHYYDKDFNNEADTPDNFQSRRPNTSFCFLDIRSPGLGDTAMYLCATSRGDRDAEAFFGQGTRLTVV.